These 30 T cell receptor beta chains were sequenced from one sample in a study of T cells in placental villitis. The immunoSEQ assay was v4. Data came from immunoSEQ multiplex PCR; TCRdb stores just in-frame clones and leaves some out. The sample consists of roughly 3,100 clones, 75% to 80% of them appearing once. The sample was placental tissue containing maternal and fetal cells. The origin of the receptors is a human patient with infectious villitis; the placental T cells may come from both mother and fetus.

The chain joins TRBV28 to TRBJ1-2; 7 nucleotides match TRBD1. This CDR3 region has 15 residues. CDR1 MDHEN and CDR2 SYDVKM come from the germline V gene. Trimming took 4 bases from V and 0 from J; bases not matched to a gene: 5. The CDR3 DNA reads as TGTGCCAGCAGTTCTCCGACAGGGACTAACTATGGCTACACCTTC. Encoded protein: CASSSPTGTNYGYTF.

By proportion, this clone is large (0.1 to 1%). V and J are TRBV7-9 and TRBJ2-3; a weak D match, TRBD1 (5 bases). This CDR3 comprises 15 residues. Germline V gene sequence: CDR1 SEHNR, CDR2 FQNEAQ (reference sequence). V was shortened by 1 base and J by 3 bases, with 11 bases between the two germline ends. CDR3 DNA sequence: TGTGCCAGCAGCTTAGAAGTGGGGCTGACAGATACGCAGTATTTT. It codes for CASSLEVGLTDTQYF.

J is TRBJ2-2 and V is TRBV10-1; 9 bases are a match to TRBD1. The germline V gene encodes CDR1 WNHNN and CDR2 SYGVQD (reference sequence). V shed 9 bases and J 0 bases; nucleotides not matched to a gene: 5. The CDR3 contains 15 residues. CDR3 DNA: TGCGCCAGACCAGACAGGGGGACGAACACCGGGGAGCTGTTTTTT. Encoded protein: CARPDRGTNTGELFF.

This clone was observed a few times. CDR3 residues: CASSGTGFFEKLFF. CDR3 bases: TGTGCCAGCAGCGGGACAGGGTTTTTTGAAAAACTGTTTTTT. This sequence joins TRBV9 and TRBJ1-4; 8 nucleotides agree with TRBD1. The V and J ends lost 3 bases and 7 bases, in that order; junction bases with no gene match: 5. The CDR3 contains 14 residues. CDR1 is SGDLS, CDR2 YYNGEE, per germline.

This clone was counted between two and nine times. This sample also contains other DNA sequences that code for the same CDR3. The V call is TRBV29-1, the J call TRBJ2-2; TRBD1 agrees at 9 bases. J was trimmed by 1 base and V by 5 bases; bases with no gene match: 2. From germline, CDR1 is SQVTM and CDR2 ANQGSEA. This CDR3 spans 14 amino acids. This chain's CDR3 is CSVQGQGNTGELFF. CDR3 DNA sequence: TGCAGCGTTCAGGGACAGGGGAACACCGGGGAGCTGTTTTTT.

The CDR3: CASSPTSGGTQETQYF. In DNA, the CDR3 is TGTGCCAGCAGCCCGACTAGCGGGGGGACCCAAGAGACCCAGTACTTC. The J gene is TRBJ2-5, the V gene TRBV3-1 (or the pseudogene TRBV3-2), with 13 positions matching TRBD2. Trimming cost V 4 bases and J 1 base; bases outside gene matches: 3. CDR1 and CDR2 from the germline V gene are LGHDT and YNNKEL (reference sequence). The CDR3 is made up of 16 amino acids.

This clone was detected only once. The chain employs TRBV6-5 and TRBJ1-3; D not resolved. This CDR3 is built from 15 residues. CDR1 MNHEY and CDR2 SVGAGI come from the germline V gene. The V end lost 7 bases, the J end lost 0 bases, and 13 bases lay between the germline ends. The CDR3 DNA follows: TGTGCCAGCATCGTATCCACCGACTCTGGAAACACCATATATTTT. Protein: CASIVSTDSGNTIYF.

The genes are TRBV18 and TRBJ1-1; D possibly corresponds to TRBD1 (5 bases). This CDR3 spans 14 amino acids. V was pared by 6 bases and J by 5 bases, with 16 bases between. Germline CDR1 is KGHSH and CDR2 is LQKENI. The chain's CDR3 is CASSRGRLGTEAFF. The DNA of the CDR3 is TGTGCCAGCTCGAGGGGACGGCTGGGAACTGAAGCTTTCTTT.

This clone was detected once. The chain is built from TRBV5-1 and TRBJ2-1; 10 positions agree with TRBD2. With 6 bases clipped from V and 8 bases from J, the junction kept 5 bases outside the gene matches. This CDR3 contains 13 residues. CDR1 and CDR2 (germline): SGHRS, YFSETQ. Written as DNA, the CDR3 is TGCGCCAGCACCAGCGGGGGGGGAGATGAGCAGTTCTTC. Translated: CASTSGGGDEQFF.

This clone was observed a few times. This same CDR3 is encoded by further DNA sequences in the sample. The V and J genes are TRBV28 and TRBJ1-4, with D perhaps TRBD1 (6 bases). The CDR3 consists of 15 residues. The V gene lost 6 bases and the J gene lost 13 bases, with 24 bases spanning the gap. Germline V CDR1 and CDR2: MDHEN, SYDVKM. As DNA, the CDR3 is TGTGCCAGCAGGGGGGAGACTCTGGGGGGCCAAACACTGTTTTTT. It is translated as CASRGETLGGQTLFF.

This clone was seen a few times. The CDR3 is CASSSGGANEQFF. The CDR3 bases are TGTGCCAGCAGTAGCGGGGGGGCCAATGAGCAGTTCTTC. The chain has TRBV6-4 and TRBJ2-1; 10 bases match TRBD2. Per germline, CDR1 MRHNA and CDR2 SNTAGT. V was clipped by 5 bases and J by 6 bases; unmatched bases: 1. CDR3 length equals 13 residues.

This chain uses TRBV4-3 with TRBJ1-1; 8 bases fit TRBD1. The CDR3 is made up of 16 amino acids. V lost 2 bases, J lost 1 base, and 6 bases stayed unmatched. CDR1 and CDR2 (germline): LGHNA, YSLEER. This CDR3 reads CASSQYRTGRNTEAFF. The CDR3 nucleotides read TGCGCCAGCAGCCAATACCGGACAGGGAGGAACACTGAAGCTTTCTTT.

The chain combines TRBV6-5 with TRBJ2-1; D is ambiguous. V lost 2 bases and J lost 0, with 5 bases in between. The CDR3 totals 14 residues. Germline V gene lookup returns CDR1 MNHEY and CDR2 SVGAGI. This CDR3 is CASSYTPSYNEQFF. The CDR3 DNA reads as TGTGCCAGCAGTTACACACCCTCCTACAATGAGCAGTTCTTC.

The CDR3 loop reads CASSKALGQEYGYTF. Here the CDR3 DNA reads TGTGCCAGCAGCAAAGCGCTGGGACAGGAATATGGCTACACCTTC. The chain employs TRBV21-1 and TRBJ1-2; the table's D call TRBD1 went unverified against the DNA. TRBV21-1 is shown as a pseudogene. The CDR3 consists of 15 residues.

The J gene is TRBJ2-3, the V gene TRBV7-9; D is perhaps TRBD2 (6 bases). CDR1 is SEHNR and CDR2 is FQNEAQ in the germline V gene (reference sequence). The ends were cut back, 5 bases at V and 9 bases at J, with 15 bases in the middle. The CDR3 runs to 13 residues. The chain's CDR3 is CASSPLTSRTQYF. The CDR3 nucleotides read TGTGCCAGCAGCCCCTTGACTAGTCGCACGCAGTATTTT.

The chain couples TRBV7-8 to TRBJ2-3, with D perhaps TRBD1 or TRBD2 (5 bases each). CDR1 SGHVS and CDR2 FQNEAQ come from the germline V gene. The V end was cut by 9 bases, the J end by 6 bases, with 22 bases between. There are 15 residues in the CDR3. CDR3 nucleotides: TGTGCCAGTATCCCGCCCGGGACCCAACCGGATACGCAGTATTTT. Residues: CASIPPGTQPDTQYF.

This clone has more than one count but fewer than ten. The chain employs TRBV12-5 and TRBJ1-6; no definite D call. The CDR3 length is 16 residues. Trimming removed 1 base from V and 0 bases from J, with 7 bases in between. CDR1 is LGHNT, CDR2 FRNRAP, per germline. CDR3 nucleotides: TGTGCTAGTGGTTTGGAGGGAAGCTCCTATAATTCACCCCTCCACTTT. Translating it yields CASGLEGSSYNSPLHF.

V usage is TRBV12-1 and J usage is TRBJ2-3; TRBD2, as called in the table, went unchecked against the DNA. TRBV12-1 is reported as a pseudogene. This CDR3 region has 18 residues. The chain's CDR3 is CASSFRAHQWTSTDTQYF. The CDR3 DNA reads as TGTGCCAGCAGCTTTAGGGCGCATCAATGGACTAGCACAGATACGCAGTATTTT.

The rearrangement uses TRBV9 and TRBJ2-3; D unclear. The ends were cut back, 0 bases at V and 2 bases at J, with 10 bases in the middle. CDR3 size: 15 residues. The germline CDR1 and CDR2 sequences are SGDLS and YYNGEE. The CDR3 bases are TGTGCCAGCAGCGTAGTCCCGCATACCACAGATACGCAGTATTTT. Translating it yields CASSVVPHTTDTQYF.

This chain links TRBV5-1 with TRBJ1-2; unclear D gene. The germline V and J ends were trimmed by 1 base and 4 bases, with 8 bases remaining between them. This CDR3 region has 13 residues. The germline gives CDR1 SGHRS, CDR2 YFSETQ. The CDR3: CASSLRAGYGYTF. CDR3 DNA sequence: TGCGCCAGCAGCTTGCGGGCAGGCTATGGCTACACCTTC.

The CDR3 DNA is TGTGCCACCAGCACCAGGGGGGCCGGATACGAGCAGTACTTC. It translates to CATSTRGAGYEQYF. V and J are TRBV15 and TRBJ2-7, with D possibly being TRBD1 (7 bases). V shed 4 bases and J shed 4 bases, with 14 bases lying between them. CDR1 is LNHNV and CDR2 is YYDKDF in the germline V gene (reference sequence). CDR3 length equals 14 residues.

This clone was observed a single time. The chain has TRBV6-2 or TRBV6-3 and TRBJ2-3; 8 bases line up with TRBD2. This CDR3 contains 15 residues. Losses at the gene ends were 5 bases for V and 4 bases for J; bases not matched to a gene: 8. The V gene's germline CDR1 is MNHEY and CDR2 SVGEGT. CDR3 sequence: CASSTNGGASDTQYF. The DNA for the CDR3 is TGTGCCAGCAGTACTAACGGGGGGGCGTCAGATACGCAGTATTTT.

This clone was found once. V usage is TRBV7-9 and J usage is TRBJ1-1; 7 nucleotides align to TRBD1. In germline, CDR1 is SEHNR, CDR2 FQNEAQ (reference sequence). The V segment lost 8 bases and the J segment 1 base; nucleotides outside the gene matches: 4. This CDR3 is 13 amino acids long. The CDR3 here is CASFGQANTEAFF. The CDR3 DNA follows: TGTGCCAGCTTTGGACAGGCGAACACTGAAGCTTTCTTT.

The V gene is TRBV19, the J gene TRBJ1-1, with 11 bases identical to TRBD1. Germline loops: CDR1 LNHDA, CDR2 SQIVND (reference sequence). There are 16 residues in the CDR3. The trim removed 3 bases at V and 5 bases at J, leaving 8 bases unmatched. CDR3 coding DNA: TGTGCCAGTAGTATTTATCCGGGACAGGGGGGGACTGAAGCTTTCTTT. Translated, it gives CASSIYPGQGGTEAFF. Full variable domain (missing parts from reference TRBV19 and TRBJ1-1): DGGITQSPKYLFRKEGQNVTLSCEQNLNHDAMYWYRQDPGQGLRLIYYSQIVNDFQKGDIAEGYSVSREKKESFPLTVTSAQKNPTAFYLCASSIYPGQGGTEAFFGQGTRLTVV.

This clone came up a few times. The chain's CDR3 is CASSLGGMNTEAFF. CDR3 sequence (DNA): TGTGCCAGCAGCTTAGGGGGGATGAACACTGAAGCTTTCTTT. The V and J genes are TRBV5-6 and TRBJ1-1, with a possible D match to TRBD1 (6 bases). This CDR3 spans 14 amino acids. Germline lookup yields CDR1 SGHDT and CDR2 YYEEEE. The V gene lost 2 bases and the J gene lost 0 bases, with 8 bases spanning the gap.

Here the CDR3 reads CASSEATGASGANVLTF. CDR3 bases: TGTGCCAGCAGTGAAGCTACAGGGGCCTCTGGGGCCAACGTCCTGACTTTC. This chain joins TRBV6-1 and TRBJ2-6, with 7 bases lining up with TRBD1. The CDR3 is 17 residues long. In germline, CDR1 is MNHNS, CDR2 SASEGT. J lost 0 bases, V lost 0 bases, and 2 bases had no gene match.

V is TRBV14 and J is TRBJ1-2; D remains ambiguous. V lost 3 bases to trimming and J lost 6 bases, with 8 bases between them. This CDR3 spans 12 amino acids. CDR1 is SGHDN and CDR2 is FVKESK in the germline V gene. The CDR3 sequence is CASSHRGNGYTF. The DNA of the CDR3 is TGTGCCAGCAGCCATCGAGGAAATGGCTACACCTTC.

In this sample, this clone turned up a few times. J is TRBJ2-5 and V is TRBV14; D might be TRBD2 (5 bases). The CDR3 covers 15 residues. V lost 1 base, J lost 5 bases, and 14 bases lay in between. The germline V gene encodes CDR1 SGHDN and CDR2 FVKESK. The CDR3 nucleotides read TGTGCCAGCAGCCAAGTGGCCCGGGGTGGGGAGACCCAGTACTTC. It yields the protein CASSQVARGGETQYF.

This chain connects TRBV7-3 to TRBJ2-2; 8 bases are shared with TRBD2. The CDR3 covers 16 residues. V shed 6 bases, J shed 1 base, and the junction held 7 bases outside the gene matches. CDR1 SGHTA and CDR2 FQGTGA come from the germline V gene. CDR3 residues: CASSTFSGVNTGELFF. The DNA for the CDR3 is TGTGCCAGCAGTACGTTTAGCGGGGTGAACACCGGGGAGCTGTTTTTT. Combining the CDR3 with reference TRBV7-3 and TRBJ2-2 gives the whole variable domain GAGVSQTPSNKVTEKGKYVELRCDPISGHTALYWYRQSLGQGPEFLIYFQGTGAADDSGLPNDRFFAVRPEGSVSTLKIQRTERGDSAVYLCASSTFSGVNTGELFFGEGSRLTVL.

V gene TRBV5-1 combines with J gene TRBJ2-2; D unresolved. The V end was cut by 2 bases, the J end by 2 bases, with 7 bases between. In germline, CDR1 is SGHRS, CDR2 YFSETQ. This CDR3 region has 14 residues. Here the CDR3 reads CASSFGSNTGELFF. The CDR3 coding sequence is TGCGCCAGCAGCTTTGGGTCTAACACCGGGGAGCTGTTTTTT.